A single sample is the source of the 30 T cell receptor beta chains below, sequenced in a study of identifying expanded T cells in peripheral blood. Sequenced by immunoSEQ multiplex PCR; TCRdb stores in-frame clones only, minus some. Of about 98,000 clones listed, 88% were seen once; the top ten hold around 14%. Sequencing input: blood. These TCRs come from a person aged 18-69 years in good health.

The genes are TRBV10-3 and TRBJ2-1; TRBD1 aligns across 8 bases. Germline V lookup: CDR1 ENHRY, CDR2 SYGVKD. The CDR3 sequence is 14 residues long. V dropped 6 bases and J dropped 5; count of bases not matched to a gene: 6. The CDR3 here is CAIRDRDEHNEQFF. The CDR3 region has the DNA TGTGCCATCAGGGACAGGGATGAACACAATGAGCAGTTCTTC.

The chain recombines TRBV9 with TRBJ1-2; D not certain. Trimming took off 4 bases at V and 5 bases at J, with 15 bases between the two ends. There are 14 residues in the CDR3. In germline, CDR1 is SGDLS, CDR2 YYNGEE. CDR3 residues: CASSPAPQIYGYTF. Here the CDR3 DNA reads TGTGCCAGCAGCCCCGCCCCGCAGATTTATGGCTACACCTTC.

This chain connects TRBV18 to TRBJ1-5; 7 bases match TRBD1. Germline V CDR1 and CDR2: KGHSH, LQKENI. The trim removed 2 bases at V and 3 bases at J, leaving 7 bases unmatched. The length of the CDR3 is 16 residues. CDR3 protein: CASSPRRDSLNQPQHF. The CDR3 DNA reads TGTGCCAGCTCACCAAGAAGGGACAGCCTCAATCAGCCCCAGCATTTT. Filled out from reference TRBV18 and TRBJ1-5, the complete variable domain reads NAGVMQNPRHLVRRRGQEARLRCSPMKGHSHVYWYRQLPEEGLKFMVYLQKENIIDESGMPKERFSAEFPKEGPSILRIQQVVRGDSAAYFCASSPRRDSLNQPQHFGDGTRLSIL.

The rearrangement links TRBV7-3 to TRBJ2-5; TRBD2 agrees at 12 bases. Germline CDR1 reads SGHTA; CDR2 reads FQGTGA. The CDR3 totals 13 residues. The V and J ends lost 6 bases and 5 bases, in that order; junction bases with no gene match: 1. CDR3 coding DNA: TGTGCCAGCAGACTAGCGGGAGGCGAGACCCAGTACTTC. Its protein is CASRLAGGETQYF. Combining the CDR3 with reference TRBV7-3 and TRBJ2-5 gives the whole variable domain GAGVSQTPSNKVTEKGKYVELRCDPISGHTALYWYRQSLGQGPEFLIYFQGTGAADDSGLPNDRFFAVRPEGSVSTLKIQRTERGDSAVYLCASRLAGGETQYFGPGTRLLVL.

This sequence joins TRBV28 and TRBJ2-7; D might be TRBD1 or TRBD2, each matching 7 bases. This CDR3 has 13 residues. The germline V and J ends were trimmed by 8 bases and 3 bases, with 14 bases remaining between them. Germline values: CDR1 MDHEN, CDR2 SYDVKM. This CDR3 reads CASLIRGGYEQYF. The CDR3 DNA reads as TGTGCCAGCCTGATCAGGGGGGGCTACGAGCAGTACTTC.

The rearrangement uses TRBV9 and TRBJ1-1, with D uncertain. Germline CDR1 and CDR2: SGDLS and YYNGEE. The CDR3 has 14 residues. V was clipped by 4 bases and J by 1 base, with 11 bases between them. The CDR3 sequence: CASSSNIGNTEAFF. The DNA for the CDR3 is TGTGCCAGCAGCTCTAACATCGGGAACACTGAAGCTTTCTTT.

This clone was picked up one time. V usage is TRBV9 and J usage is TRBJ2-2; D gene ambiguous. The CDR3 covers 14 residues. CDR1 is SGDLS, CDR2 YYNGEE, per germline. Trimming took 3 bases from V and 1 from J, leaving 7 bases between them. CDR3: CASSDRRNTGELFF. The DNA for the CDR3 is TGTGCCAGCAGCGACCGGCGGAACACCGGGGAGCTGTTTTTT.

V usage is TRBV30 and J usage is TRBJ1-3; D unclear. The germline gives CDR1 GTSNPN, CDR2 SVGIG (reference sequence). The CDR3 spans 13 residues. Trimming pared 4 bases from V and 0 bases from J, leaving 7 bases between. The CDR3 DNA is TGTGCCTGGAATCTGCGCTCTGGAAACACCATATATTTT. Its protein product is CAWNLRSGNTIYF.

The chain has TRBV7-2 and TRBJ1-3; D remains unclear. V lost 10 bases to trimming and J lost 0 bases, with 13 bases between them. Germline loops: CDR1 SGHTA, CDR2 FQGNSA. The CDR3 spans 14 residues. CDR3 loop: CATKGTHSGNTIYF. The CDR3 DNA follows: TGTGCCACCAAGGGCACCCACTCTGGAAACACCATATATTTT.

CDR3 region: CASGPGGPSYNEQFF. CDR3 DNA: TGTGCCAGCGGGCCGGGAGGGCCCTCCTACAATGAGCAGTTCTTC. The V and J genes are TRBV6-5 and TRBJ2-1, with 8 bases fitting TRBD2. Looked up from germline, CDR1 is MNHEY and CDR2 is SVGAGI. The CDR3 extends over 15 amino acids. Trimming at V came to 8 bases and at J to 0 bases, leaving 6 bases not matched to a gene.

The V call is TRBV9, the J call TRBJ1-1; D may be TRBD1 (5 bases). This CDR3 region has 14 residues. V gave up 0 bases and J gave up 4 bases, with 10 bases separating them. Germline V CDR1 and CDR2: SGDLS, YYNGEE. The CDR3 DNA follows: TGTGCCAGCAGCGTAGGCAGGGAAGGCACTGAAGCTTTCTTT. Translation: CASSVGREGTEAFF.

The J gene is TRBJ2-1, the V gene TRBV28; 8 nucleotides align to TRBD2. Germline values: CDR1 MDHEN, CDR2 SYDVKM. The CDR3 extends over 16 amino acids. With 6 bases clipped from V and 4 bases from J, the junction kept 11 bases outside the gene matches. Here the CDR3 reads CASSGLSSGRYNEQFF. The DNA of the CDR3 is TGTGCCAGCAGCGGACTATCGAGCGGGAGATACAATGAGCAGTTCTTC. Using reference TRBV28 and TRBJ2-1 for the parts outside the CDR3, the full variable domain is DVKVTQSSRYLVKRTGEKVFLECVQDMDHENMFWYRQDPGLGLRLIYFSYDVKMKEKGDIPEGYSVSREKKERFSLILESASTNQTSMYLCASSGLSSGRYNEQFFGPGTRLTVL.

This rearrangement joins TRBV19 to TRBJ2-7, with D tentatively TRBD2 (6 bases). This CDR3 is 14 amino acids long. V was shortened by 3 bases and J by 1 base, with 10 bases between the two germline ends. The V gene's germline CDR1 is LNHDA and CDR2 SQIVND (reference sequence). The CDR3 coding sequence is TGTGCCAGTAGTATCCAGCGGGCGTCCTACGAGCAGTACTTC. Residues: CASSIQRASYEQYF. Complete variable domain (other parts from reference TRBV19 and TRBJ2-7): DGGITQSPKYLFRKEGQNVTLSCEQNLNHDAMYWYRQDPGQGLRLIYYSQIVNDFQKGDIAEGYSVSREKKESFPLTVTSAQKNPTAFYLCASSIQRASYEQYFGPGTRLTVT.

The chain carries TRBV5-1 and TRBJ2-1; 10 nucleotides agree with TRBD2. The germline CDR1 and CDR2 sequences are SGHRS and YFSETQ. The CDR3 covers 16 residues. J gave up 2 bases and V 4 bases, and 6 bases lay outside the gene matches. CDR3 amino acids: CASSKTLAGAYNEQFF. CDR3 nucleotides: TGCGCCAGCAGCAAGACTCTAGCGGGAGCCTACAATGAGCAGTTCTTC.

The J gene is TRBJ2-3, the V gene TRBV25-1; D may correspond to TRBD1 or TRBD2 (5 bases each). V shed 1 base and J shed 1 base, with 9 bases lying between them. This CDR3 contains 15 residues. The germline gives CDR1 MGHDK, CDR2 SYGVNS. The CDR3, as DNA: TGTGCCAGCAGTGAATCCGGGGCTGGCACAGATACGCAGTATTTT. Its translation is CASSESGAGTDTQYF.

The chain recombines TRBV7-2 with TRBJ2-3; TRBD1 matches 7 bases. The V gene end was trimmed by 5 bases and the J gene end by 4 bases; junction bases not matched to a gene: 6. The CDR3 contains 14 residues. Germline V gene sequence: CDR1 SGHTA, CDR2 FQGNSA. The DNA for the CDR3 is TGTGCCAGCAGCCCTAGGGACAGACCAGATACGCAGTATTTT. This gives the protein CASSPRDRPDTQYF.

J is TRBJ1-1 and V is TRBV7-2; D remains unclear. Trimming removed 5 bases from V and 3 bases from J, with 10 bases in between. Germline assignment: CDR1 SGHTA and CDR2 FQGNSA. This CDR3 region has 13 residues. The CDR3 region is CASSPRADTEAFF. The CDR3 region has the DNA TGTGCCAGCAGCCCTCGGGCGGACACTGAAGCTTTCTTT.

This CDR3 reads CASSSPGAPRGEQFF. The CDR3 coding sequence is TGTGCCAGCAGCTCCCCGGGGGCCCCAAGGGGTGAGCAGTTCTTC. This chain uses TRBV7-2 with TRBJ2-1, with D tentatively TRBD1 or TRBD2 (6 bases each). CDR3 length: 15 residues. CDR1 is SGHTA and CDR2 is FQGNSA in the germline V gene. V was trimmed by 4 bases and J by 9 bases, leaving 19 bases between them.

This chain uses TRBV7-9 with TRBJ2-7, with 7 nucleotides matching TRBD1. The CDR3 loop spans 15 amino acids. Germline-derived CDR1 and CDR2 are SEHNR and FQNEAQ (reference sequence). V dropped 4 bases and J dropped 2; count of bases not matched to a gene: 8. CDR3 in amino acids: CASSSSTGAPYEQYF. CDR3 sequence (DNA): TGTGCCAGCAGCTCTTCCACAGGGGCCCCCTACGAGCAGTACTTC.

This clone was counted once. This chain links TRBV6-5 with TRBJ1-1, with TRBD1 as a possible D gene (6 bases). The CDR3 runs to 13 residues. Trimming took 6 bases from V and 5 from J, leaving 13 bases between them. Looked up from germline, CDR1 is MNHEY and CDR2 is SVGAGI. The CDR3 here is CASSQTGKTEAFF. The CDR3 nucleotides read TGTGCCAGCAGCCAGACAGGAAAAACTGAAGCTTTCTTT.

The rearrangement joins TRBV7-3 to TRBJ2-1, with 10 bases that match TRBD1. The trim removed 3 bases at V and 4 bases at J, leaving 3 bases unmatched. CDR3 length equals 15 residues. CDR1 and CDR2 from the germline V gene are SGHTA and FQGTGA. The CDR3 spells CASSFDRGPYNEQFF. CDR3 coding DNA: TGTGCCAGCAGCTTTGACAGGGGGCCATACAATGAGCAGTTCTTC.

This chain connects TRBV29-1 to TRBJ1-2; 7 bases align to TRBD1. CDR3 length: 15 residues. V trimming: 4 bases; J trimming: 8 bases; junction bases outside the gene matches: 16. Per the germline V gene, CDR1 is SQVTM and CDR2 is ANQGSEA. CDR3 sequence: CSVVSGLQGVGGYTF. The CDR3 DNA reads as TGCAGCGTTGTAAGTGGGCTTCAGGGGGTAGGAGGCTACACCTTC.

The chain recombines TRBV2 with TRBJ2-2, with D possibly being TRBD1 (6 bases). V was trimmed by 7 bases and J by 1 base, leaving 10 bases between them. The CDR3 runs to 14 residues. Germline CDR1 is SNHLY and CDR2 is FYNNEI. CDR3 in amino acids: CASMTTGNTGELFF. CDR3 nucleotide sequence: TGTGCCAGCATGACGACAGGGAACACCGGGGAGCTGTTTTTT.

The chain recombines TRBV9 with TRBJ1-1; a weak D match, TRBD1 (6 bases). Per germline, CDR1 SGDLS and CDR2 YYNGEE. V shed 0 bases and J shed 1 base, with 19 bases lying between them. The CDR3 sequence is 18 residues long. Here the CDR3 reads CASSVAGTPNSGNTEAFF. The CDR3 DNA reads TGTGCCAGCAGCGTAGCCGGGACACCAAACTCGGGGAACACTGAAGCTTTCTTT.

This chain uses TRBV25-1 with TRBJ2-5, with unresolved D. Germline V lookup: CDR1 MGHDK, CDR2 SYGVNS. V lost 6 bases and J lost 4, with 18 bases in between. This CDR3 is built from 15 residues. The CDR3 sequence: CASSPVDTDLETQYF. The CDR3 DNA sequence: TGTGCCAGCAGCCCGGTTGACACGGACCTAGAGACCCAGTACTTC.

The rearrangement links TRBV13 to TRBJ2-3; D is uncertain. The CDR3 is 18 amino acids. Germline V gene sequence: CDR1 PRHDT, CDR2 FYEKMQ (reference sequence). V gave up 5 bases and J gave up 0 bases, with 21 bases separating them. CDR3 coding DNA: TGTGCCAGCAGCCCCCGACTTACTGGGGTACCTAGCACAGATACGCAGTATTTT. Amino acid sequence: CASSPRLTGVPSTDTQYF.

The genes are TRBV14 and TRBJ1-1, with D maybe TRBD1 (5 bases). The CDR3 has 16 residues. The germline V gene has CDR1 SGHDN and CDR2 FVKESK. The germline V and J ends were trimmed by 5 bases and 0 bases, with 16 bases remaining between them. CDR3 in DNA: TGTGCCAGCAGCATGGGCATGGGGACGCTGAACACTGAAGCTTTCTTT. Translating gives CASSMGMGTLNTEAFF. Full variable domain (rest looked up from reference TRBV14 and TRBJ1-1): EAGVTQFPSHSVIEKGQTVTLRCDPISGHDNLYWYRRVMGKEIKFLLHFVKESKQDESGMPNNRFLAERTGGTYSTLKVQPAELEDSGVYFCASSMGMGTLNTEAFFGQGTRLTVV.

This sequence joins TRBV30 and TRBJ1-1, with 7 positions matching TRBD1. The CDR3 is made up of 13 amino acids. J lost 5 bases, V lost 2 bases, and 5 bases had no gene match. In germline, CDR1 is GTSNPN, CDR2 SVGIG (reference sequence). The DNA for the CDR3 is TGTGCCTGGAGTAAGAACAGGGGAACTGAAGCTTTCTTT. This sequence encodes CAWSKNRGTEAFF.

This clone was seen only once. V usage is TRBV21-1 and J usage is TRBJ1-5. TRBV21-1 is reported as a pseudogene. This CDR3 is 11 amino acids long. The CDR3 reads CASSEDQPQHF. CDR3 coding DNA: TGTGCCAGCAGCGAGGATCAGCCCCAGCATTTT.

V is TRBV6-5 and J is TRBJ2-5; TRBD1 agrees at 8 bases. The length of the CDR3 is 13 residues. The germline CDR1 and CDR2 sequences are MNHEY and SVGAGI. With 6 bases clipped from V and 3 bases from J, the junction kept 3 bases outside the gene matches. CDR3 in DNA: TGTGCCAGCAGCAAGGACAGGGAAGAGACCCAGTACTTC. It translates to CASSKDREETQYF.